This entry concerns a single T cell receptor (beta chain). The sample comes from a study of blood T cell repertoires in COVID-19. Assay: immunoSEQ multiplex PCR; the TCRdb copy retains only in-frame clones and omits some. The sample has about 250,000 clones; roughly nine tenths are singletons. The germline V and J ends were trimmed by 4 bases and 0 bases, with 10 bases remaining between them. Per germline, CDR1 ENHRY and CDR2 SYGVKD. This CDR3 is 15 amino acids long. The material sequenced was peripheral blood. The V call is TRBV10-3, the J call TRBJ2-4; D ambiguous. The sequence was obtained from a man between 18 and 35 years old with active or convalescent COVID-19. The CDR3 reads CAISVGALAKNIQYF. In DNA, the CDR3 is TGTGCCATCAGTGTTGGAGCTCTAGCCAAAAACATTCAGTACTTC.